The 5 T cell receptor beta chains presented below share a single source sample, sequenced in a study of blood T cell repertoires in COVID-19 (dated by TCRdb to the early 2020s). Libraries were prepared through the immunoSEQ multiplex PCR assay. Not all clones reach the TCRdb copy of this immuneACCESS table, which keeps in-frame sequences only. Checked studies attribute under half of the gap to unresolved V genes and leave the rest unexplained. The sample contains about 300,000 clones, 90% of them found a single time. The top ten constitute about 6.8% of the sample. The sample taken for sequencing was peripheral blood. All receptors come from a young woman with COVID-19, enrolled during active disease.

V is TRBV10-3 and J is TRBJ1-6; no clear D gene. V was shortened by 11 bases and J by 10 bases, with 6 bases between the two germline ends. The germline gives CDR1 ENHRY, CDR2 SYGVKD. The CDR3 loop spans 9 amino acids. The CDR3 loop reads CAGESPLHF. The CDR3 DNA reads as TGTGCCGGAGAGTCACCCCTCCACTTT.

The chain has TRBV5-1 and TRBJ2-2; 8 nucleotides align to TRBD1. CDR3 length equals 15 residues. CDR1 is SGHRS and CDR2 is YFSETQ in the germline V gene. V gave up 5 bases and J gave up 4 bases; unmatched junction bases: 7. This CDR3 reads CASRGGTGGTGELFF. Here the CDR3 DNA reads TGCGCCAGCAGAGGTGGTACAGGGGGCACCGGGGAGCTGTTTTTT.

This CDR3 reads CASSLDGNTEAFF. The CDR3 nucleotides read TGTGCCAGCAGCCTCGACGGGAATACTGAAGCTTTCTTT. The chain has TRBV6-5 and TRBJ1-1; D unresolved. V lost 6 bases to trimming and J lost 5 bases, with 13 bases between them. Looked up from germline, CDR1 is MNHEY and CDR2 is SVGAGI. The CDR3 is made up of 13 amino acids.

The V gene is TRBV7-8, the J gene TRBJ2-4; D ambiguous. Per the germline V gene, CDR1 is SGHVS and CDR2 is FQNEAQ. The CDR3 totals 12 residues. Trimming left V 11 bases short and J 0 bases short, with 8 bases between. In DNA, the CDR3 is TGTGCCGTTGGCGGAGCCAAAAACATTCAGTACTTC. As protein: CAVGGAKNIQYF.

The chain uses TRBV10-3 and TRBJ1-5; D possibly corresponds to TRBD1 (5 bases). The CDR3 has 14 amino acids. With 2 bases removed from V and 7 bases from J, the gap between germline ends came to 12 bases. CDR1 and CDR2 from the germline V gene are ENHRY and SYGVKD. The CDR3 sequence: CAISEQGGVQPQHF. CDR3 bases: TGTGCCATCAGTGAGCAGGGTGGCGTACAGCCCCAGCATTTT.